The 29 T cell receptor beta chains reported below all come from one sample, sequenced in a study of PD-L1 blockade in urothelial cancer. As to time point: peripheral blood 6 weeks after treatment start. TCRdb's table, derived via immunoSEQ multiplex PCR, lists solely in-frame clones and lacks some. Among approximately 120,000 clones, about 83% were seen once, and the ten largest hold about 2.4%. This sample comprised PBMCs, obtained around atezolizumab (anti-PD-L1) treatment. The source is a man in his fifties with urothelial cancer.

The gene calls are TRBV30 and TRBJ2-2, with 11 bases fitting TRBD2. The V and J ends lost 2 bases and 3 bases, in that order; junction bases with no gene match: 17. The CDR3 is 20 amino acids. Germline CDR1 is GTSNPN and CDR2 is SVGIG (reference sequence). The CDR3 DNA reads as TGTGCCTGGAGTCGGAGGGCTAGCGGGAGGAAGGGACGGGACACCGGGGAGCTGTTTTTT. It codes for CAWSRRASGRKGRDTGELFF.

This clone was counted a single time. The gene calls are TRBV10-3 and TRBJ1-6; D perhaps matches TRBD1 (6 bases). There are 15 residues in the CDR3. V was cut by 4 bases and J by 9 bases, with 16 bases left in between. The germline gives CDR1 ENHRY, CDR2 SYGVKD. The CDR3 spells CAISGGGGIGSPLHF. The CDR3 nucleotides are TGTGCCATCAGTGGGGGAGGGGGAATCGGTTCACCCCTCCACTTT.

The chain carries TRBV6-5 and TRBJ2-2, with 8 nucleotides matching TRBD2. The V gene end was trimmed by 5 bases and the J gene end by 7 bases; junction bases not matched to a gene: 6. Germline V lookup: CDR1 MNHEY, CDR2 SVGAGI. The CDR3 consists of 14 residues. Written as DNA, the CDR3 is TGTGCCAGCAGTAGGCCGGCGGGGGGCGGGGAGCTGTTTTTT. Translated: CASSRPAGGGELFF.

This clone was counted between two and nine times. The chain joins TRBV5-4 to TRBJ2-5; no clear D gene. CDR3 size: 13 residues. Germline CDR1 is SGHNT and CDR2 is YYREEE (reference sequence). Trimming shortened V by 0 bases and J by 4 bases, and 7 bases separated the two germline ends. The CDR3 here is CASSLDPGETQYF. In DNA, the CDR3 is TGTGCCAGCAGCTTGGACCCGGGAGAGACCCAGTACTTC.

This clone has just a few counts. The chain couples TRBV5-6 to TRBJ2-1; TRBD2 matches 10 bases. Germline V CDR1 and CDR2: SGHDT, YYEEEE. The trim removed 0 bases at V and 8 bases at J, leaving 5 bases unmatched. The CDR3 length is 15 residues. The CDR3 reads CASSLGAGGPYEQFF. The CDR3 coding sequence is TGTGCCAGCAGCTTGGGAGCGGGAGGGCCTTATGAGCAGTTCTTC.

The chain recombines TRBV18 with TRBJ2-5; D unclear. The germline V and J ends were trimmed by 1 base and 5 bases, with 11 bases remaining between them. The CDR3 is 14 amino acids. Germline CDR1 is KGHSH and CDR2 is LQKENI. The CDR3 is CASSPHRWSETQYF. CDR3 DNA sequence: TGTGCCAGCTCACCACATCGGTGGTCCGAGACCCAGTACTTC.

The J gene is TRBJ1-2, the V gene TRBV4-1, with D maybe TRBD1 (5 bases). This CDR3 is built from 13 residues. The V end was cut by 1 base, the J end by 5 bases, with 8 bases between. Germline CDR1 reads MGHRA; CDR2 reads YSYEKL. CDR3 amino acids: CASSQGQLYGYTF. The CDR3 bases are TGCGCCAGCAGCCAAGGACAGCTATATGGCTACACCTTC.

The genes are TRBV28 and TRBJ2-7, with D uncertain. The CDR3 covers 14 residues. CDR1 and CDR2 (germline): MDHEN, SYDVKM. Trimming removed 6 bases from V and 0 bases from J, with 12 bases in between. The CDR3 sequence: CASRRLDGSYEQYF. CDR3 nucleotide sequence: TGTGCCAGCAGACGGCTAGACGGCTCCTACGAGCAGTACTTC.

The rearrangement joins TRBV19 to TRBJ1-1, with a possible D match to TRBD1 (5 bases). Germline V CDR1 and CDR2: LNHDA, SQIVND (reference sequence). V dropped 3 bases and J dropped 5 bases, with 10 bases sitting between them. The CDR3 consists of 13 residues. The CDR3 sequence: CASSIGGGTEAFF. The DNA of the CDR3 is TGTGCCAGTAGTATTGGGGGAGGAACTGAAGCTTTCTTT.

CDR3 DNA sequence: TGTGCCACGTCGGGAACAGCCTCCTATACGCAGTATTTT. This translates into CATSGTASYTQYF. The V gene is TRBV5-6, the J gene TRBJ2-3; D is possibly TRBD2 (5 bases). CDR3 length equals 13 residues. V was clipped by 9 bases and J by 7 bases, with 18 bases between them. Per the germline V gene, CDR1 is SGHDT and CDR2 is YYEEEE.

This clone was recorded once. The rearrangement joins TRBV6-6 to TRBJ2-7; D is possibly TRBD1 (6 bases). The CDR3 spans 15 residues. Germline V lookup: CDR1 MNHNY, CDR2 SVGAGI (reference sequence). Trimming removed 7 bases at V and 0 bases at J, with 16 bases between. CDR3 sequence reads: CASIDHRDTSYEQYF. CDR3 DNA sequence: TGTGCCAGCATAGACCACCGGGACACCTCCTACGAGCAGTACTTC.

This chain uses TRBV28 with TRBJ1-5; 10 nucleotides align to TRBD1. Germline values: CDR1 MDHEN, CDR2 SYDVKM. The V and J ends lost 4 bases and 5 bases, in that order; junction bases with no gene match: 5. CDR3 length equals 15 residues. CDR3 sequence (DNA): TGTGCCAGCAGTTCCTACGGGACAGGGGATCAGCCCCAGCATTTT. Amino acids: CASSSYGTGDQPQHF.

The rearrangement uses TRBV5-1 and TRBJ2-5; tentative D call: TRBD2 (6 bases). Per the germline V gene, CDR1 is SGHRS and CDR2 is YFSETQ. V was cut by 2 bases and J by 4 bases, with 15 bases left in between. The CDR3 length is 15 residues. The CDR3: CASSLVREWGETQYF. The CDR3, as DNA: TGCGCCAGCAGCTTAGTCCGGGAGTGGGGAGAGACCCAGTACTTC.

This rearrangement joins TRBV5-4 to TRBJ2-1, with D hard to call. This CDR3 contains 15 residues. V was cut by 0 bases and J by 7 bases, with 14 bases left in between. CDR1 is SGHNT and CDR2 is YYREEE in the germline V gene (reference sequence). This CDR3 is CASSLASVALNEQFF. For the CDR3, the DNA is TGTGCCAGCAGCTTGGCGAGCGTGGCTCTAAATGAGCAGTTCTTC.

This clone is a singleton in its sample. The rearrangement links TRBV5-1 to TRBJ2-3; 8 positions match TRBD1. This CDR3 region has 14 residues. Germline V lookup: CDR1 SGHRS, CDR2 YFSETQ. The trim removed 4 bases at V and 0 bases at J, leaving 1 base unmatched. CDR3 loop: CASSRTGSTDTQYF. The CDR3 region has the DNA TGCGCCAGCAGCCGGACAGGGAGCACAGATACGCAGTATTTT.

The table lists this clone with a count of one. CDR3 DNA sequence: TGTGCCAGCAGCGGACAGAACAATGAAAAACTGTTTTTT. Its protein is CASSGQNNEKLFF. The gene calls are TRBV5-6 and TRBJ1-4; TRBD1 is a possible D gene (6 bases). The CDR3 has 13 residues. The germline V and J ends were trimmed by 4 bases and 5 bases, with 9 bases remaining between them. Per the germline V gene, CDR1 is SGHDT and CDR2 is YYEEEE.

V and J are TRBV13 and TRBJ1-1; 9 bases are shared with TRBD1. CDR3 length equals 15 residues. J was trimmed by 7 bases and V by 5 bases; bases with no gene match: 11. The germline V gene has CDR1 PRHDT and CDR2 FYEKMQ (reference sequence). Here the CDR3 reads CASSPGGQGLGEAFF. CDR3 in DNA: TGTGCCAGCAGCCCAGGGGGACAGGGTCTGGGTGAAGCTTTCTTT.

This clone was counted a few times. The chain links TRBV11-3 to TRBJ2-1, with 7 nucleotides matching TRBD2. J gave up 1 base and V 4 bases, and 10 bases lay outside the gene matches. CDR1 is SGHNT and CDR2 is YENEEA in the germline V gene. The CDR3 loop spans 17 amino acids. In nucleotides, the CDR3 is TGTGCCAGCAGCTCCGATCACCGAGCGGGATCCTACAATGAGCAGTTCTTC. This sequence encodes CASSSDHRAGSYNEQFF.

A remark on this clone: Other DNA sequences from this sample encode an identical CDR3 as well. The V gene is TRBV18, the J gene TRBJ1-5; TRBD1 agrees at 9 bases. The CDR3 extends over 14 amino acids. V was pared by 3 bases and J by 6 bases, with 3 bases of the junction left unmatched. Germline V gene data show CDR1 as KGHSH and CDR2 as LQKENI. CDR3 sequence (DNA): TGTGCCAGCTCACCGGACAGGGGTGGTCAGCCCCAGCATTTT. It is translated as CASSPDRGGQPQHF.

V usage is TRBV27 and J usage is TRBJ1-2, with no clear D. Germline V gene lookup returns CDR1 MNHEY and CDR2 SMNVEV (reference sequence). V lost 5 bases and J lost 4, with 17 bases in between. The CDR3 is 15 residues long. The CDR3 is CASSPTLMGSYGYTF. The CDR3 DNA reads TGTGCCAGCAGTCCCACTTTAATGGGGAGCTATGGCTACACCTTC.

This clone was detected only once. The chain carries TRBV5-1 and TRBJ1-3; D perhaps matches TRBD1 (6 bases). CDR3 length: 16 residues. Germline CDR1 SGHRS, CDR2 YFSETQ. V gave up 4 bases and J gave up 3 bases, with 17 bases separating them. In DNA, the CDR3 is TGCGCCAGCAGCCCCCACACAGGGAATTTTGGAAACACCATATATTTT. This translates into CASSPHTGNFGNTIYF. The whole variable domain, filled in from reference TRBV5-1 and TRBJ1-3, reads KAGVTQTPRYLIKTRGQQVTLSCSPISGHRSVSWYQQTPGQGLQFLFEYFSETQRNKGNFPGRFSGRQFSNSRSEMNVSTLELGDSALYLCASSPHTGNFGNTIYFGEGSWLTVV.

V gene TRBV12-5 combines with J gene TRBJ1-1, with TRBD1 matching over 7 bases. CDR1 is LGHNT, CDR2 FRNRAP, per germline. The CDR3 covers 14 residues. J was trimmed by 5 bases and V by 1 base; bases with no gene match: 4. In DNA form, the CDR3 reads TGTGCTAGTGGTTTGGGAGGGGGCGAGACTGAAGCTTTCTTT. This sequence encodes CASGLGGGETEAFF. Complete variable domain (other parts from reference TRBV12-5 and TRBJ1-1): DARVTQTPRHKVTEMGQEVTMRCQPILGHNTVFWYRQTMMQGLELLAYFRNRAPLDDSGMPKDRFSAEMPDATLATLKIQPSEPRDSAVYFCASGLGGGETEAFFGQGTRLTVV.

V is TRBV28 and J is TRBJ2-2; 12 bases agree with TRBD2. Trimming removed 6 bases from V and 3 bases from J; junction bases left unmatched: 8. The CDR3 spans 17 residues. From germline, CDR1 is MDHEN and CDR2 SYDVKM. CDR3: CASRLAGGPVHTGELFF. The CDR3 nucleotides are TGTGCCAGCAGGCTAGCGGGAGGGCCGGTCCACACCGGGGAGCTGTTTTTT. The full variable domain, in which reference TRBV28 and TRBJ2-2 provide the parts outside the CDR3, is DVKVTQSSRYLVKRTGEKVFLECVQDMDHENMFWYRQDPGLGLRLIYFSYDVKMKEKGDIPEGYSVSREKKERFSLILESASTNQTSMYLCASRLAGGPVHTGELFFGEGSRLTVL.

This clone has only one observation. The chain is built from TRBV18 and TRBJ2-5; D is possibly TRBD2 (5 bases). The germline gives CDR1 KGHSH, CDR2 LQKENI. The V end was cut by 5 bases, the J end by 3 bases, with 10 bases between. The CDR3 length is 13 residues. For the CDR3, the DNA is TGTGCCAGCTCATCCCCCGGGGAAGAGACCCAGTACTTC. Its translation: CASSSPGEETQYF.

J is TRBJ1-1 and V is TRBV27; 11 bases agree with TRBD1. The CDR3 totals 15 residues. The V segment lost 1 base and the J segment 5 bases; nucleotides outside the gene matches: 3. Germline-derived CDR1 and CDR2 are MNHEY and SMNVEV (reference sequence). CDR3 DNA: TGTGCCAGCAGTTTATATGGGACAGGGGGTACTGAAGCTTTCTTT. It specifies CASSLYGTGGTEAFF.

Written as DNA, the CDR3 is TGTGCCAGCAGCTTGGTGCGCGGGAGAGGGAACGAGCAGTACTTC. Translating it yields CASSLVRGRGNEQYF. The genes are TRBV5-6 and TRBJ2-7; 7 bases are shared with TRBD2. CDR3 length equals 15 residues. Germline values: CDR1 SGHDT, CDR2 YYEEEE. With 0 bases clipped from V and 5 bases from J, the junction kept 8 bases outside the gene matches.

The gene calls are TRBV2 and TRBJ2-1; 9 positions match TRBD2. V gave up 6 bases and J gave up 7 bases; unmatched junction bases: 16. Germline assignment: CDR1 SNHLY and CDR2 FYNNEI. The CDR3 covers 17 residues. The CDR3 DNA reads as TGTGCCAGCAGATCGCTTGGCGGGAGGGCCTTAGGGAATGAGCAGTTCTTC. Its translation is CASRSLGGRALGNEQFF.

V gene TRBV18 combines with J gene TRBJ2-7; 8 bases align to TRBD1. The ends lost 0 bases at V and 8 bases at J; junction bases unmatched: 12. The CDR3 is made up of 16 amino acids. CDR1 is KGHSH and CDR2 is LQKENI in the germline V gene. This CDR3 is CASSPPKGQGTLQQYF. CDR3 coding DNA: TGTGCCAGCTCACCACCAAAAGGACAGGGAACACTACAGCAGTACTTC.

The rearrangement uses TRBV19 and TRBJ2-1, with 10 bases lining up with TRBD2. V gave up 7 bases and J gave up 6 bases; unmatched junction bases: 12. The length of the CDR3 is 16 residues. CDR1 LNHDA and CDR2 SQIVND come from the germline V gene (reference sequence). The CDR3 DNA is TGTGCCAGTAAACCTAGCGGGAGATCCTCAGGCAATGAGCAGTTCTTC. Its translation: CASKPSGRSSGNEQFF.